These 4 T cell receptor beta chains were all obtained from the same sample, sequenced in a study of cytomegalovirus exposure and HLA in healthy donors. This PCR relied on a set of 60 Vbeta primers and 13 Jbeta primers. The table came from immunoSEQ multiplex PCR; TCRdb's copy has only in-frame clones and leaves some out. Counted here are more than 150,000 clones, about three quarters occurring once; the ten biggest clones make up over 13%. Sample: PBMCs. The receptors here all came from a man in his fifties or sixties in good health and CMV-seropositive.

The J gene is TRBJ2-4, the V gene TRBV6-1, with D tentatively TRBD2 (6 bases). This CDR3 has 14 amino acids. Trimming left V 0 bases short and J 8 bases short, with 11 bases between. The germline CDR1 and CDR2 sequences are MNHNS and SASEGT. The CDR3 DNA follows: TGTGCCAGCAGTGAAGCGGGGGGTGTGGACATTCAGTACTTC. This translates into CASSEAGGVDIQYF.

V and J are TRBV19 and TRBJ1-5; D not certain. Deletions cut 2 bases from V and 4 bases from J, with 21 bases between. CDR3 length: 18 residues. The germline V gene has CDR1 LNHDA and CDR2 SQIVND (reference sequence). Written as DNA, the CDR3 is TGTGCCAGTAGTATACTCCGGCAGGCCGGGTCGGGGAATCAGCCCCAGCATTTT. This encodes CASSILRQAGSGNQPQHF.

The genes are TRBV15 and TRBJ2-7, with 9 bases matching TRBD1. Per germline, CDR1 LNHNV and CDR2 YYDKDF (reference sequence). The V segment lost 5 bases and the J segment 3 bases; nucleotides outside the gene matches: 14. This CDR3 has 17 amino acids. CDR3 sequence: CATSVARAGTGFYEQYF. The DNA for the CDR3 is TGTGCCACCAGCGTTGCGAGGGCTGGGACAGGGTTCTACGAGCAGTACTTC. Full variable domain (remainder filled in from reference TRBV15 and TRBJ2-7): DAMVIQNPRYQVTQFGKPVTLSCSQTLNHNVMYWYQQKSSQAPKLLFHYYDKDFNNEADTPDNFQSRRPNTSFCFLDIRSPGLGDTAMYLCATSVARAGTGFYEQYFGPGTRLTVT.

The chain is built from TRBV14 and TRBJ1-1, with D unresolved. V was cut by 5 bases and J by 0 bases, with 7 bases left in between. CDR3 size: 13 residues. CDR1 and CDR2 from the germline V gene are SGHDN and FVKESK. CDR3 in DNA: TGTGCCAGCAGCTCCCAGTTGAACACTGAAGCTTTCTTT. Translating it yields CASSSQLNTEAFF.